The TCR beta chain under discussion was sequenced for a study of regulatory T cells in long-lasting Graves disease. Across the study: For under 3 months, newly diagnosed Graves' patients had been taking antithyroid drugs.

The germline V gene has CDR1 SNHLY and CDR2 FYNNEI. This CDR3 has 15 amino acids. V lost 6 bases to trimming and J lost 3 bases; unmatched junction nucleotides: 8. Whole-study results and caveats: Repertoires from persistent disease leaned toward TRBV28, TRBJ1-2 and TRBJ2-5.

In the case of this clonotype: What it binds is unknown.

Time point denoted: newly diagnosed GD, antithyroid drugs for less than 3 months. The TCR library was made from RNA that had been extracted from PBMCs in TRIzol. Combining iRepertoire HTBI primers with Arm-PCR of CDR3 regions, the authors built TCR beta libraries. TCRdb reprocessed the multiplex PCR reads via MiXCR and lists one record per CDR3 protein. The sample shows under 500,000 distinct CDR3 sequences, roughly 17% of them seen only once. Separately, the same data were catalogued under a study of T cells in Graves' hyperthyroidism and ophthalmopathy. This second study notes: Patients having uncontrolled infection, another autoimmune disease, pregnancy or lactation were not included. An initial round of RT-PCR targeting the TCR CDR3 relied on the HTBI primer set.

The material sequenced was peripheral blood mononuclear cells (PBMCs), taken at new diagnosis, from a patient treated with antithyroid drugs. This receptor was taken from a woman in her twenties or thirties with Graves disease. The chain links TRBV2 to TRBJ2-7; 10 bases are a match to TRBD1. The chain's CDR3 is CASSLGTGVGYEQYF. The DNA of the CDR3 is TGTGCCAGCAGCTTGGGGACAGGGGTTGGCTACGAGCAGTACTTC.